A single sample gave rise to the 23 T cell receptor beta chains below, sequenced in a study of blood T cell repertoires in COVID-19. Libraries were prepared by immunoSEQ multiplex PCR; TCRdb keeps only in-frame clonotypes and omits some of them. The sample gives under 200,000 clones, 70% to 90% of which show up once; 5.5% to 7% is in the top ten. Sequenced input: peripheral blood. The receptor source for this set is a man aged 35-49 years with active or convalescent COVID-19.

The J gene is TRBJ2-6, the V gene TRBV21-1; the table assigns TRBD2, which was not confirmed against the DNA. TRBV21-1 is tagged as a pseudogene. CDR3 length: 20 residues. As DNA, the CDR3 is TGTGCCAGCAGCAAAACGGTGAGGCCACCGCAAGACTCTGGGGCCAACGTCCTGACTTTC. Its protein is CASSKTVRPPQDSGANVLTF.

The DNA of the CDR3 is TGCGCCAGCAGCCATACAGGGCCCGGCAATGAGCAGTTCTTC. Its translation is CASSHTGPGNEQFF. The V and J genes are TRBV4-3 and TRBJ2-1, with D maybe TRBD1 (6 bases). The CDR3 runs to 14 residues. Germline CDR1 reads LGHNA; CDR2 reads YSLEER. Deletions cut 3 bases from V and 6 bases from J, with 12 bases between.

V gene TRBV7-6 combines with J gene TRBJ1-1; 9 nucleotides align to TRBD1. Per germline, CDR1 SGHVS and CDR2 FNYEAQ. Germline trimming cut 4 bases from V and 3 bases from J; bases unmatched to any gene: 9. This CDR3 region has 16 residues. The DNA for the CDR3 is TGTGCCAGCAGCTCAGCTTACGGACAGGGGCACACTGAAGCTTTCTTT. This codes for CASSSAYGQGHTEAFF.

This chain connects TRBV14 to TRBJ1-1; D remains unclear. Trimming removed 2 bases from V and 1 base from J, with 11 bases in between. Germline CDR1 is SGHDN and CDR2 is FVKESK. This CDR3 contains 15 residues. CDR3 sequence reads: CASSQIAGGNTEAFF. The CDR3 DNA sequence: TGTGCCAGCAGCCAAATAGCAGGAGGGAACACTGAAGCTTTCTTT.

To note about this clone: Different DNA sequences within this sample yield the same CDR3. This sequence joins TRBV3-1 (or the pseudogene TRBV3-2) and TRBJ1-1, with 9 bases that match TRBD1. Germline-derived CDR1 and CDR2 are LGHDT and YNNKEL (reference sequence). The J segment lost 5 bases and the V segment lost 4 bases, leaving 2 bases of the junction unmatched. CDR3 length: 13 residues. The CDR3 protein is CASSLTGGTEAFF. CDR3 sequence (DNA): TGTGCCAGCAGCCTGACAGGGGGTACTGAAGCTTTCTTT.

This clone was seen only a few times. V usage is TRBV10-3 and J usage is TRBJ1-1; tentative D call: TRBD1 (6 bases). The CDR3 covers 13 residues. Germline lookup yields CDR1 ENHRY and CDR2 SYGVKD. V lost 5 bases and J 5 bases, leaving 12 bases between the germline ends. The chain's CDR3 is CAISLEGGTEAFF. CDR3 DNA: TGTGCCATCAGTTTGGAGGGGGGGACTGAAGCTTTCTTT.

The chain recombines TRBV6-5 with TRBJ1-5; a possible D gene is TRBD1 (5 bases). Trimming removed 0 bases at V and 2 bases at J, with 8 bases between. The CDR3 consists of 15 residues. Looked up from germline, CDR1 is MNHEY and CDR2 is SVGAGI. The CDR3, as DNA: TGTGCCAGCAGTTACTCCGGGGGTGGCAATCAGCCCCAGCATTTT. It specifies CASSYSGGGNQPQHF.

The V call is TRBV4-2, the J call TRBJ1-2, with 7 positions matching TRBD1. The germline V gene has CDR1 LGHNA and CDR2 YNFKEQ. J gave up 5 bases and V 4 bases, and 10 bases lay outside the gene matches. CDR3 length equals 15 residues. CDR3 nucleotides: TGTGCCAGCAGCCGAGAGACAGGGTCTTCGTATGGCTACACCTTC. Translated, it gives CASSRETGSSYGYTF.

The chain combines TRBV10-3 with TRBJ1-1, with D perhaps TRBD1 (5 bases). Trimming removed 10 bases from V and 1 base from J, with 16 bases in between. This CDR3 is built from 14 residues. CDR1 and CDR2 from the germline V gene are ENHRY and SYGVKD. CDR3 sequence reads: CATRKGLENTEAFF. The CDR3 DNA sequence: TGTGCCACCAGAAAGGGGTTAGAGAACACTGAAGCTTTCTTT.

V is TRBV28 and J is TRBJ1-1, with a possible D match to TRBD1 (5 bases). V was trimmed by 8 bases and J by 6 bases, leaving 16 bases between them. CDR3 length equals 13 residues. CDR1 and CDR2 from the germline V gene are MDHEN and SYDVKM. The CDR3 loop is CASDAAFRAEAFF. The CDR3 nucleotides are TGTGCCAGCGACGCTGCCTTCAGGGCTGAAGCTTTCTTT.

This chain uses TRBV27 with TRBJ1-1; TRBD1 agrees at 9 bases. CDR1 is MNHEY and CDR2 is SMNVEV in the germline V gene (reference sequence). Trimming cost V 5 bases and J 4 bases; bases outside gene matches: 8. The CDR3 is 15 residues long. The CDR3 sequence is CASSKDRGSTTEAFF. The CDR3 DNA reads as TGTGCCAGCAGTAAAGACAGGGGGTCCACCACTGAAGCTTTCTTT.

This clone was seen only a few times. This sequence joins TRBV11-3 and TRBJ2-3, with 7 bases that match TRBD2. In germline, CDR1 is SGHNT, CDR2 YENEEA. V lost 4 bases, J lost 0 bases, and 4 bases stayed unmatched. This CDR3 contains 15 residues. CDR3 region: CASSSQAGSTDTQYF. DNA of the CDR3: TGTGCCAGCAGCTCCCAAGCGGGGAGCACAGATACGCAGTATTTT.

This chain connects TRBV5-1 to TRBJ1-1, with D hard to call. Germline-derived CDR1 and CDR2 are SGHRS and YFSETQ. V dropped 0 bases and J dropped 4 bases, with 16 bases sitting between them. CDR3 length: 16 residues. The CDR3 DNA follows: TGCGCCAGCAGCTTGGATTACGGAGGGTTGGGCACTGAAGCTTTCTTT. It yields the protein CASSLDYGGLGTEAFF.

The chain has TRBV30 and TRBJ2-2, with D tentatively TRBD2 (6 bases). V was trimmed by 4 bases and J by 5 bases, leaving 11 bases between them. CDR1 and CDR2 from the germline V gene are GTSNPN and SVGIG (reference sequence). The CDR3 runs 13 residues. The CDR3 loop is CAWTPGGTGELFF. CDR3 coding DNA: TGTGCCTGGACCCCTGGGGGGACCGGGGAGCTGTTTTTT. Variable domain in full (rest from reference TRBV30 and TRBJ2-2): SQTIHQWPATLVQPVGSPLSLECTVEGTSNPNLYWYRQAAGRGLQLLFYSVGIGQISSEVPQNLSASRPQDRQFILSSKKLLLSDSGFYLCAWTPGGTGELFFGEGSRLTVL.

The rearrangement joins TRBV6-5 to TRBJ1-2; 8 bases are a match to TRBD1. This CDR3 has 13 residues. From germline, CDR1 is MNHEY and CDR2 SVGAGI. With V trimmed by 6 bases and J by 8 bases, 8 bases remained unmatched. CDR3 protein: CASSRGQGGGYTF. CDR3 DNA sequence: TGTGCCAGCAGCCGCGGACAGGGTGGGGGCTACACCTTC.

The CDR3 loop reads CASGLPGVIGGETQYF. As DNA, the CDR3 is TGTGCTAGTGGTTTGCCCGGGGTGATAGGCGGAGAGACCCAGTACTTC. The rearrangement joins TRBV12-5 to TRBJ2-5; D is perhaps TRBD2 (5 bases). The ends were cut back, 2 bases at V and 4 bases at J, with 17 bases in the middle. The germline gives CDR1 LGHNT, CDR2 FRNRAP. This CDR3 contains 16 residues.

The CDR3 here is CASSSQTGVRSSYEQYF. Here the CDR3 DNA reads TGCGCCAGCAGCTCACAGACAGGGGTACGGAGCTCCTACGAGCAGTACTTC. The V gene is TRBV5-1, the J gene TRBJ2-7; 8 nucleotides match TRBD1. The CDR3 length is 17 residues. Germline V gene sequence: CDR1 SGHRS, CDR2 YFSETQ. Trimming cost V 3 bases and J 0 bases; bases outside gene matches: 11.

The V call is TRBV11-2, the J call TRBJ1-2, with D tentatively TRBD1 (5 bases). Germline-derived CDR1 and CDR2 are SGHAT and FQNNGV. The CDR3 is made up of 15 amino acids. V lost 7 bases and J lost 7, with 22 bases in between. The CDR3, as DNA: TGTGCCAGCAACCAACTTCAGGGCGATTTATCTGGCTACACCTTC. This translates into CASNQLQGDLSGYTF.

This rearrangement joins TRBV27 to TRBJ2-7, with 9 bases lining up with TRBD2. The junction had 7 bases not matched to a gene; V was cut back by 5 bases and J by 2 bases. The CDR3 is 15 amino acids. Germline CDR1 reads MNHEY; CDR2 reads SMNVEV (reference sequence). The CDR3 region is CASSPGLAKTYEQYF. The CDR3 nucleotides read TGTGCCAGCAGTCCCGGACTAGCGAAAACCTACGAGCAGTACTTC.

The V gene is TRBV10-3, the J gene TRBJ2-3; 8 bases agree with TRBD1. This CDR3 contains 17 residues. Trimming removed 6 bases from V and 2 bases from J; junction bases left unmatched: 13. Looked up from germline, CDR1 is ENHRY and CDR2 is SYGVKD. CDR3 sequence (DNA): TGTGCCATCAGCGGAAAAGGACAGGGTCCTATCACAGATACGCAGTATTTT. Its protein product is CAISGKGQGPITDTQYF.

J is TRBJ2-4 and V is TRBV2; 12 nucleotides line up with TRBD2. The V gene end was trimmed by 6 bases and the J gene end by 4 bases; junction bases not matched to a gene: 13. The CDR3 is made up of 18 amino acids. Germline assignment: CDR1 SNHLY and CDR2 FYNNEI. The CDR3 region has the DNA TGTGCCAGCAGCCTAGGACTAGCGGGGCGGAGGGGGAAAAACATTCAGTACTTC. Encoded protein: CASSLGLAGRRGKNIQYF. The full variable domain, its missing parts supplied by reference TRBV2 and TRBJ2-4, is EPEVTQTPSHQVTQMGQEVILRCVPISNHLYFYWYRQILGQKVEFLVSFYNNEISEKSEIFDDQFSVERPDGSNFTLKIRSTKLEDSAMYFCASSLGLAGRRGKNIQYFGAGTRLSVL.

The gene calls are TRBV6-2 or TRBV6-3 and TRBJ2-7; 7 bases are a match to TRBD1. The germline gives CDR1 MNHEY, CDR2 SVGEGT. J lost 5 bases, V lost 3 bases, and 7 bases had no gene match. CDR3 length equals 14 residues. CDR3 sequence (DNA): TGTGCCAGCAGTTATGCGACAGGGTCCCACGAGCAGTACTTC. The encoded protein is CASSYATGSHEQYF.

CDR3 sequence: CASSFPGDYSNQPQHF. The CDR3 DNA reads TGTGCCAGCAGCTTTCCGGGTGACTATAGCAATCAGCCCCAGCATTTT. This chain uses TRBV7-9 with TRBJ1-5; the D is unclear. V shed 3 bases and J shed 0 bases, with 12 bases lying between them. Germline V CDR1 and CDR2: SEHNR, FQNEAQ (reference sequence). CDR3 length: 16 amino acids.